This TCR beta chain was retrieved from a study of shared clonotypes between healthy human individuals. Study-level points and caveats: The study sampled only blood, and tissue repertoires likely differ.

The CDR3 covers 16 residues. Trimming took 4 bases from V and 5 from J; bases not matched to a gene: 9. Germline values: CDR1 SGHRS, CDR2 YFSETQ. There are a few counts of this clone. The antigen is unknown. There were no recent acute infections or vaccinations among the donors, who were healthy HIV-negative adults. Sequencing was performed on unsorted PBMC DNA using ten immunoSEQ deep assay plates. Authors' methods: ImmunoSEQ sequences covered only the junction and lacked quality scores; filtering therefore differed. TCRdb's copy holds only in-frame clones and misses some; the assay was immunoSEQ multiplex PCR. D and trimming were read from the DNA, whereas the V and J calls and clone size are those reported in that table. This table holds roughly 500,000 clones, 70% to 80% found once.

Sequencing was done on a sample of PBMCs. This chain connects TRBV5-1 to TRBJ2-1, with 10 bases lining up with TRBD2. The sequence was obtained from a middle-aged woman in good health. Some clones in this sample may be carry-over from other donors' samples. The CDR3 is CASSVRTSGENNEQFF. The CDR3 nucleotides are TGCGCCAGCAGCGTAAGGACTAGCGGAGAGAACAATGAGCAGTTCTTC.